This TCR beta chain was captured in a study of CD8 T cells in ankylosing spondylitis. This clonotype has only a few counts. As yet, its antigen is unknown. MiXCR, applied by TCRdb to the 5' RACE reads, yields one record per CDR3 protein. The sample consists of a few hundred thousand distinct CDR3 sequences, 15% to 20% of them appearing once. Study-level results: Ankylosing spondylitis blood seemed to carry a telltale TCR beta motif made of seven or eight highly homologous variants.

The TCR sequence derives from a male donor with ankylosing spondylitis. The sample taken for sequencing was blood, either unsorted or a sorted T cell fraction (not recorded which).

The CDR3 here is CSARDLTSGFSYEQYF. CDR3 in DNA: TGCAGTGCTAGAGATTTGACTAGCGGGTTCTCCTACGAGCAGTACTTC. The chain recombines TRBV20-1 with TRBJ2-7; 10 bases line up with TRBD2. The CDR3 consists of 16 residues. Germline V CDR1 and CDR2: DFQATT, SNEGSKA (reference sequence). V dropped 0 bases and J dropped 0; count of bases not matched to a gene: 5.